A selection of T cell receptor beta chains follows, all from one sample in a study of blood T cell repertoires in COVID-19. Sequencing used immunoSEQ multiplex PCR; TCRdb keeps in-frame clones, though not all of them. The profile shows just over 150,000 clones, 85% to 95% of them singletons. The sample was peripheral blood. These receptors came from a woman in her forties or fifties with acute or convalescent COVID-19. CDR3s include the opening cysteine and the closing phenylalanine or tryptophan. A D gene is named only where the DNA matches it firmly. Part of the rows lack a size; the others show once, few, many or a class for expanded clones.

>TRBD1|-|TRBJ1-4|TRBV18
TGTGCCAGCTCACGACAGGGGACTAATGAAAAACTGTTTTTT
CASSRQGTNEKLFF
>-|-|TRBJ1-5|TRBV2
TGTGCCAGCAGTGCTGACAGATATAGCAATCAGCCCCAGCATTTT
CASSADRYSNQPQHF
>-|-|TRBJ2-4|TRBV27
TGTGCCAGCAGCCCCGGTCCCTCTCTAGCCAAAAACATTCAGTACTTC
CASSPGPSLAKNIQYF
>-|-|TRBJ1-1|TRBV18
TGTGCCAGCTCACCACCTGGGGGGATTCTAACTGAAGCTTTCTTT
CASSPPGGILTEAFF
>TRBD1|-|TRBJ2-7|TRBV3-1/TRBV3-2
TGTGCCAGCAGCCTACAGGGGGCCCCCGACTACGAGCAGTACTTC
CASSLQGAPDYEQYF
>-|once|TRBJ1-6|TRBV7-3
TGTGCCAGCAGCCCGGACAGTAATTCACCCCTCCACTTT
CASSPDSNSPLHF
>-|-|TRBJ2-6|TRBV5-6
TGTGCCAGCAGCTGGGACTTTAGGTCTGGGGCCAACGTCCTGACTTTC
CASSWDFRSGANVLTF
>-|-|TRBJ1-4|TRBV23-1
TGCGCCAGCAGTCAATCGACACCAACTAATGAAAAACTGTTTTTT
CASSQSTPTNEKLFF
>-|-|TRBJ1-2|TRBV2
TGTGCCAGCAGTGGGGCGCACTGGATCTACACCTTC
CASSGAHWIYTF
>TRBD1|-|TRBJ2-7|TRBV23-1
TGCGCCAGCACGGATATCCGGGACAGCTACGAGCAGTACTTC
CASTDIRDSYEQYF
>TRBD2|-|TRBJ2-1|TRBV3-1/TRBV3-2
TGTGCCAGCAGGTCAACGGGAGGGGGATACAATGAGCAGTTCTTC
CASRSTGGGYNEQFF
>-|-|TRBJ2-7|TRBV11-2
TGTGCCAGCAGCTTAGCGGGGGATTCCTACGAGCAGTACTTC
CASSLAGDSYEQYF
>TRBD1|-|TRBJ2-1|TRBV6-5
TGTGCCAGCAGTTCTGTACAGGGGTCCTACAATGAGCAGTTCTTC
CASSSVQGSYNEQFF
>TRBD2|-|TRBJ2-1|TRBV28
TGTGCCAGCAGTGTCGGACAGATCCTGACTAGCGGTACGAATGAGCAGTTCTTC
CASSVGQILTSGTNEQFF
>-|-|TRBJ1-1|TRBV19
TGTGCCAGTAGAGACAGCCCGAACACTGAAGCTTTCTTT
CASRDSPNTEAFF
>-|-|TRBJ2-2|TRBV23-1
TGCGCCAGCAGGCCTACAGGCTGCTACAACACCGGGGAGCTGTTTTTT
CASRPTGCYNTGELFF
>TRBD1|-|TRBJ1-1|TRBV9
TGTGCCAGCAATATGATGACAGGGGTGTTGGACACTGAAGCTTTCTTT
CASNMMTGVLDTEAFF
>-|-|TRBJ2-1|TRBV29-1
TGCAGCGTTGATATCCGGCAGGGGAATGAGCAGTTCTTC
CSVDIRQGNEQFF
>-|-|TRBJ1-2|TRBV30
TGTGCCTGCCTTACAGGGCCCTATGGCTACACCTTC
CACLTGPYGYTF
>-|-|TRBJ1-2|TRBV30
TGTGCCTGGAGTGAGCCCCCCTATGGCTACACCTTC
CAWSEPPYGYTF
>TRBD2|-|TRBJ2-1|TRBV27
TGTGCCAGCACTATCACCCCTCGACTAGCGGAGGAGAGCTCCTACAATGAGCAGTTCTTC
CASTITPRLAEESSYNEQFF
>TRBD2|-|TRBJ2-3|TRBV24-1
TGTGCCACCAGTGACCCGGGACTAGCGGGAGGGTACACAGATACGCAGTATTTT
CATSDPGLAGGYTDTQYF
>-|-|TRBJ2-7|TRBV4-1
TGCGCCAGCAGCAACCACAGGGCCGTTGGGGAGCAGTACTTC
CASSNHRAVGEQYF
>-|once|TRBJ2-3|TRBV24-1
TGTGCCACCAGTGTTCCCCCGGGACACCTCCAGTATTTT
CATSVPPGHLQYF
>TRBD1|-|TRBJ2-4|TRBV10-2
TGCGCCAGCAGGGCGACAGGGGTCACCGCCAAAAACATTCAGTACTTC
CASRATGVTAKNIQYF
>TRBD2|-|TRBJ2-1|TRBV30
TGTGCCTGCCCCCGCGCCGCGGGGGGGCCGGATGAGCAGTTCTTC
CACPRAAGGPDEQFF
>TRBD1|-|TRBJ2-1|TRBV7-2
TGTGCCAGCAGCTCGGGGACAGGGGGCGCCTACAATGAGCAGTTCTTC
CASSSGTGGAYNEQFF
>TRBD2|-|TRBJ2-1|TRBV5-1
TGCGCCAGCAGGACTAGCGGGGGATACAATGAGCAGTTCTTC
CASRTSGGYNEQFF
>-|-|TRBJ1-2|TRBV13
TGTGCCAGCAGCCCAGGACAGTATGGCTACACCTTC
CASSPGQYGYTF
>-|-|TRBJ1-5|TRBV18
TGTGCCAGCTCAAGGACAGACCAGCCCCAGCATTTT
CASSRTDQPQHF
>TRBD1|-|TRBJ1-4|TRBV11-2
TGTGCCAGCAGCTTCGGACAGGTCGAAAATGAAAAACTGTTTTTT
CASSFGQVENEKLFF
>TRBD2|-|TRBJ2-1|TRBV24-1
TGTGCCACCAGTGATCCGAACACCGGGACTAGCGGGGGCAATGAGCAGTTCTTC
CATSDPNTGTSGGNEQFF
>-|-|TRBJ1-2|TRBV28
TGTGCCAGCAGTTCGACACCGGTTAACTATGGCTACACCTTC
CASSSTPVNYGYTF
>-|-|TRBJ2-2|TRBV30
TGTGCCTGGAGTTTGGACTACCACACCGGGGAGCTGTTTTTT
CAWSLDYHTGELFF
>-|once|TRBJ2-3|TRBV7-9
TGTGCCAGCAGCTTAGACACGAGCACAGATACGCAGTATTTT
CASSLDTSTDTQYF